The clone carrying this TCR beta chain was seen once. What it binds is unknown. The data are from a study of cytomegalovirus exposure and HLA in healthy donors. General observations from the study: TCR beta sequences reportedly predicted most subjects' HLA-A and HLA-B alleles accurately. The authors assumed roughly uniform sequencing depth across donors for presence/absence analyses.

The primer mix had 60 Vbeta and 13 Jbeta primers. Profiling relied on immunoSEQ multiplex PCR, and the TCRdb table lists in-frame clones only, not all of them. The table records under 200,000 clones, around 80% of them present only once. CDR3 length equals 13 residues. Germline CDR1 SQVTM, CDR2 ANQGSEA. V lost 3 bases and J lost 1, with 9 bases in between. Sequencing was performed on PBMCs. This chain joins TRBV29-1 and TRBJ2-5; D uncertain. The clonotype comes from a man aged 18 to 30 in good health and CMV-seropositive. CDR3 residues: CSVDAVPQETQYF. In DNA form, the CDR3 reads TGCAGCGTTGACGCGGTTCCCCAAGAGACCCAGTACTTC.